This T cell receptor beta chain was profiled in a study of cytomegalovirus exposure and HLA in healthy donors (dated by TCRdb to the late 2010s). The study in broad terms: An earlier analysis of several hundred of the donors reported approximately 260 Gb of sequence data and 117 million unique TCR beta sequences obtained from about 200 million T cells. An early release covering roughly 640 HLA-typed donors comprised about 320 gigabases of sequencing data and around 85 million unique TCR sequences. Of the roughly 410 genotyped donors, 70% to 90% were placed in the genetic ancestry cluster associated with self-reported Caucasian donors. The study was designed to test whether signatures of past pathogen exposure could be identified by cataloging public T cell receptors. The study profiled the T cell repertoires of hundreds of subjects by immunosequencing and related them to cytomegalovirus serostatus. Besides the first cohort of hundreds of subjects, a separate validation cohort made up of roughly 120 different subjects was used. To predict cytomegalovirus infection status, the study brought together high-throughput TCR immunosequencing, statistical association of individual TCRs with disease status, and machine learning. To study patterns of TCR occurrence, a later analysis re-analyzed previously published TCR beta repertoires from 700 or so donors and added high-resolution HLA genotyping. Rather than drawing on any new phenotypic data, the later analysis identified candidate immune exposures from TCR beta sequences and the way those sequences occurred across donors. An earlier analysis of roughly 600 of the donors used high-throughput TCR beta sequencing to judge whether each TCR beta V gene segment behaved as functional or pseudogenic. Alongside the repertoire data, information on donor age, sex, ethnicity and CMV serostatus was compiled. Genome-wide SNP genotypes for about three fifths of the roughly 700 donors were used in a later genetic analysis, which treated that subset as a discovery cohort. Every discovery cohort repertoire had been produced on one sequencing platform. Both class I and class II loci were covered by HLA typing, at four-digit resolution. Typing coverage differed by locus: A, B, C, DRB1 and DQB1 were typed in about 629-640 donors, DQA1 in 522, DPA1 in approximately 610, and DPB1 in just under 490. Because of strong linkage in the cohort, roughly 5 DR-DQ haplotypes were treated as single units for association and clustering. Across about 380 genotyped donors of the cohort, an average of about 240,000 unique TCR beta nucleotide sequences per donor were sequenced, and 15% to 20% of those sequences were non-productive.

Preparation of the library involved the immunoSEQ multiplex PCR assay. A mixture of 60 forward primers for TCR Vbeta segments and 13 reverse primers for TCR Jbeta segments was used in the multiplex PCR. Amplification of the CDR3 region of rearranged TCR beta genes was performed with a multiplex PCR assay on genomic DNA. The Illumina HiSeq System was used to sequence the amplified TCR beta libraries as 87-base-pair reads. As for the original processing: Across the 700 or so repertoires, a later analysis counted tens of millions of unique TCR beta chains, approximately 10 million of which were shared by at least two donors. To remove PCR and sequencing errors, raw reads were error-corrected and collapsed into unique sequences using a nearest-neighbor algorithm that merged closely related sequences. V, D and J gene segments were assigned by aligning CDR3 sequences to IMGT reference sequences. For a sequence to be retained, a match of at least six nucleotides to both a V gene segment and a J gene segment was required. Rearrangements were called productive when the CDR3 lacked stop codons and stayed in frame with V and J; all others were non-productive. CDR3 was defined according to IMGT convention as the region running from the second conserved V-encoded cysteine to the conserved J-encoded phenylalanine. The earlier analysis of about 570 of the donors excluded any sequence lacking an unambiguous match to a single V gene segment. In an earlier analysis of roughly 500 of the donors, V segments were called functional above 56.7% productive rearrangements and were called segregating when the between-donor standard deviation exceeded 5%. A statistical classification framework was developed to diagnose cytomegalovirus status using the catalog of TCR beta chain sequences. In a later analysis, TCR nucleotide sequences were compared against IMGT/GENE-DB human TR gene sequences so that V and J genes could be assigned. Using the TCRdist pipeline, a later analysis assigned CDR3 sequences along with most-parsimonious VDJ recombination scenarios. In a later analysis, every TCR beta chain was defined by the combination of its CDR3 amino acid sequence and its V-gene family, and reads without a unique V-gene family were dropped. A later analysis removed 592 highly shared, low-generation-probability nucleotide sequences to deal with suspected cross-contamination and a sequencing artifact. In a later analysis, a clonal expansion index for each public chain was calculated from normalized within-repertoire ranks of inferred template counts. In a later analysis, generation probabilities were computed using a VDJ recombination model fitted to out-of-frame rearrangements, and the results were checked against IGoR. In a later analysis, hypergeometric tests were used to score TCR-TCR, TCR-HLA and TCR-CMV co-occurrence, with a repertoire-size bias correction applied to TCR pairs. False discovery rates were estimated in a later analysis by permuting HLA or CMV assignments 20 times. In a later analysis, co-occurring TCRs were grouped with DBSCAN, and TCRdist sequence similarity was added when clustering was performed within HLA-allele-positive subsets. Repertoires with fewer than 30,000 or more than 120,000 public chains were left out of co-occurrence clustering, as were five repertoires with anomalous nucleotide sharing. TCRdb retrieved this table from immuneACCESS and kept in-frame rearrangements only. Not all clones are present; in checked studies, unresolved V genes account for under half, and no reason is known for the remainder. The V and J calls and clone size come from that table; D and trimming were worked out from the DNA. In this sample the table shows around 140,000 clones, approximately 87% of which occur a single time. The ten largest account for approximately 4.7% of the sample.

About this clone: Its antigen is unknown. Base qualities are not at hand, and no much larger clone is one base apart.

The CDR3 measures 15 amino acids from cysteine to phenylalanine. Just the 45-base CDR3 DNA is kept, in frame starting at base 1. The germline V gene (reference sequence) provides CDR1 MNHEY and CDR2 SMNVEV. Trimming takes 8 bases off V and 8 bases off J; junction bases not matched to a gene: 13. Here is what the overall study found, with its caveats: A total of about 150 TCR beta chains were listed by the study as associated with cytomegalovirus. CMV serostatus was the only immune exposure information available for the cohort. Several of the top co-occurrence clusters appeared to be linked to parvovirus B19, influenza, CMV and Epstein-Barr virus, according to a later analysis. This cohort had only TCR beta chains sequenced, and the lack of alpha or paired-chain data limited which features could be detected. In vitro tests confirmed that a few of the cytomegalovirus-associated TCR beta chains recognize cytomegalovirus antigens. A later analysis found that most CMV-associated TCR beta chains appeared HLA-restricted, with HLA associations seemingly driven largely by CMV exposure. HLA typing was unavailable for some donors at each locus, so association tests used only the typed subset. According to the authors, the approach could potentially be generalized to other disease states and immunological phenotypes. Strong co-occurrence of HLA alleles, especially DR and DQ, made assigning TCR associations to individual alleles difficult. Broadly in line with IMGT annotations, most TCR beta V segments showed up in productive rearrangements about 90% or about 30% of the time in an earlier analysis of a few hundred of the donors. The 87-base-pair reads could not distinguish some IMGT-functional V segments, including TRBV6-2 and TRBV6-3, so those segments were excluded. In a later analysis, the rate of TCR association differed among HLA loci, with DRB1 alleles having the most associated TCRs and HLA-C alleles having the fewest. Correlated functional status among segregating V segments might be attributable to linkage disequilibrium, but an unknown experimental factor could not be ruled out. The classifier was reported to diagnose cytomegalovirus status with high specificity and sensitivity in both the original and validation cohorts. Sequencing depth was assumed to be roughly uniform across donors in the presence/absence analyses, though that assumption may not hold. Most TCR sequences were observed very rarely across donors, whereas some public TCRs were present in many individuals. An association between a missense DCLRE1C variant and V-gene and J-gene trimming of TCR beta chains was found in a later genetic analysis and replicated in an independent cohort. In a later analysis, HLA-associated TCR beta chains showed more clonal expansion and lower generation probabilities than non-associated chains that were equally common. A further reported finding was that TCR beta sequences accurately predicted the HLA-A and HLA-B alleles for most subjects in the first cohort. In a later analysis, 16,951 TCR beta sequences were associated with specific HLA alleles at a false discovery rate of 0.05. The sequencing pipeline was judged likely to have produced a cluster of highly shared sequence variants as a technical artifact. Because counts were too low, about 18 rarely observed V segments, including chromosome 9 orphons, were left out of the earlier analysis of 500 to 750 of the donors. In a later genetic analysis, fewer N-insertions in productive TCRs were reported among donors in an Asian-associated ancestry cluster than the roughly 710-donor mean.

The cohort was made up of roughly 670 healthy bone marrow donors. All cohort members were sampled while nominally healthy, although unrecorded immune exposures were likely present. The donor tested CMV seronegative, placing the donor among the roughly 340 seronegative members of the cohort. A peripheral blood sample was provided by each donor, and peripheral blood mononuclear cells were used for TCR beta sequencing. Genomic DNA was extracted from the blood cell samples with the Qiagen DNeasy Blood Extraction Kit. In this chain, TRBV27 is recombined with TRBJ2-1, with 9 bases matching TRBD2. The material sequenced was PBMCs. The source is a woman aged 25 to 39 in good health and CMV-seronegative. The nucleotide sequence reads as follows: TGTGCCAGCGGCTTAAATAGCGGGAGTATCTATGAGCAGTTCTTC. Its translation reads: CASGLNSGSIYEQFF.